These 20 T cell receptor beta chains were all obtained from the same sample, sequenced in a study of early T cells in non-severe SARS-CoV-2 infection. TCRdb ran MiXCR on the 5' RACE reads and lists one entry per CDR3 protein. The data contain tens of thousands of distinct CDR3 sequences, about 8% of them seen just once; the ten biggest clones take up approximately 3.1%. The sequenced sample was whole blood. The receptors originated from an adult who was a healthcare worker with PCR-confirmed SARS-CoV-2 infection or an uninfected control (not recorded which).

This clonotype has only a few counts. J is TRBJ2-7 and V is TRBV28; D is undetermined. Germline-derived CDR1 and CDR2 are MDHEN and SYDVKM. Deletions cut 4 bases from V and 4 bases from J, with 5 bases between. The CDR3 sequence is 11 residues long. CDR3 loop: CASSSIYEQYF. The CDR3 coding sequence is TGTGCCAGCAGTTCCATATACGAGCAGTACTTC.

This clonotype was observed a few times. The chain combines TRBV10-3 with TRBJ2-7; a weak D match, TRBD1 (6 bases). The CDR3 contains 13 residues. Per germline, CDR1 ENHRY and CDR2 SYGVKD. V was trimmed by 7 bases and J by 3 bases, leaving 13 bases between them. CDR3 protein: CAITKQGSYEQYF. The CDR3 coding sequence is TGTGCCATCACCAAACAGGGAAGCTACGAGCAGTACTTC.

This clonotype was detected many times. The chain joins TRBV10-3 to TRBJ1-1; TRBD1 is a possible D gene (5 bases). The CDR3 totals 12 residues. The germline V gene encodes CDR1 ENHRY and CDR2 SYGVKD. The V and J ends lost 9 bases and 7 bases respectively, with 15 bases between them. The CDR3 sequence is CAISPGHDEAFF. CDR3 coding DNA: TGTGCCATTTCCCCGGGGCACGATGAAGCTTTCTTT.

The table lists this clonotype with many counts. The genes are TRBV5-1 and TRBJ2-1, with TRBD2 identical over 14 bases. CDR1 is SGHRS, CDR2 YFSETQ, per germline. The CDR3 extends over 15 amino acids. Trimming removed 3 bases from V and 9 bases from J; junction bases left unmatched: 5. The chain's CDR3 is CASSSGLAGDGEQFF. In DNA form, the CDR3 reads TGCGCCAGCAGCTCGGGACTAGCGGGAGACGGTGAGCAGTTCTTC.

This chain uses TRBV28 with TRBJ1-6; D possibly corresponds to TRBD1 (6 bases). The CDR3 is 14 residues long. V lost 2 bases and J 7 bases, leaving 9 bases between the germline ends. Germline V CDR1 and CDR2: MDHEN, SYDVKM. The CDR3 spells CASSLPGVNSPLHF. CDR3 DNA sequence: TGTGCCAGCAGTTTACCAGGGGTAAATTCACCCCTCCACTTT.

The chain employs TRBV19 and TRBJ1-5; D is ambiguous. The germline gives CDR1 LNHDA, CDR2 SQIVND (reference sequence). V lost 3 bases, J lost 3 bases, and 12 bases lay in between. The CDR3 extends over 15 amino acids. The CDR3 protein is CASSIRFTLNQPQHF. In DNA form, the CDR3 reads TGTGCCAGTAGTATCAGGTTTACTCTCAATCAGCCCCAGCATTTT. Full variable domain (rest looked up from reference TRBV19 and TRBJ1-5): DGGITQSPKYLFRKEGQNVTLSCEQNLNHDAMYWYRQDPGQGLRLIYYSQIVNDFQKGDIAEGYSVSREKKESFPLTVTSAQKNPTAFYLCASSIRFTLNQPQHFGDGTRLSIL.

The rearrangement uses TRBV9 and TRBJ2-1, with 13 bases matching TRBD2. Trimming removed 3 bases from V and 7 bases from J; junction bases left unmatched: 4. CDR3 length equals 15 residues. Germline CDR1 is SGDLS and CDR2 is YYNGEE. CDR3 sequence (DNA): TGTGCCAGCAGCGAAGGGGGACTAGCGGGAAATGAGCAGTTCTTC. This encodes CASSEGGLAGNEQFF.

The genes are TRBV19 and TRBJ2-6; D unclear. CDR1 and CDR2 (germline): LNHDA, SQIVND (reference sequence). Trimming stripped 8 bases from V and 0 bases from J, with 11 bases between. CDR3 length: 15 amino acids. The CDR3 bases are TGTGCCAGTGCTAGGAGTCTCTCTGGGGCCAACGTCCTGACTTTC. It translates to CASARSLSGANVLTF.

The V and J genes are TRBV28 and TRBJ1-1; perhaps TRBD1 as D (6 bases). The CDR3 extends over 16 amino acids. V lost 8 bases to trimming and J lost 0 bases, with 19 bases between them. Germline CDR1 MDHEN, CDR2 SYDVKM. This CDR3 reads CASGGPLIPLNTEAFF. In nucleotides, the CDR3 is TGTGCCAGCGGGGGGCCTTTAATTCCCTTGAACACTGAAGCTTTCTTT.

Many counts were recorded for this clonotype. The CDR3, as DNA: TGTGCCAGCAGACCCTGGACAGGGGTCACTGAAGCTTTCTTT. Translated, it gives CASRPWTGVTEAFF. The chain combines TRBV12-3 or TRBV12-4 with TRBJ1-1, with 9 bases aligning to TRBD1. The CDR3 has 14 residues. The junction had 6 bases not matched to a gene; V was cut back by 6 bases and J by 4 bases.

There are a few counts of this clonotype. The rearrangement joins TRBV20-1 to TRBJ2-3; D not certain. The V gene lost 2 bases and the J gene lost 0 bases, with 9 bases spanning the gap. Germline-derived CDR1 and CDR2 are DFQATT and SNEGSKA (reference sequence). The CDR3 is 14 residues long. The CDR3 spells CSARWITSTDTQYF. CDR3 coding DNA: TGCAGTGCTAGATGGATTACTAGCACAGATACGCAGTATTTT.

At least ten counts were recorded for this clonotype. The chain joins TRBV6-4 to TRBJ2-1, with D unclear. V was shortened by 5 bases and J by 4 bases, with 12 bases between the two germline ends. CDR1 and CDR2 (germline): MRHNA, SNTAGT. This CDR3 contains 14 residues. The CDR3 nucleotides are TGTGCCAGCAGTCCCCAAACTGATTACAATGAGCAGTTCTTC. As protein: CASSPQTDYNEQFF.

The sample holds many counts of this clonotype. This chain uses TRBV29-1 with TRBJ2-5; no clear D. Trimming stripped 4 bases from V and 4 bases from J, with 10 bases between. Germline CDR1 SQVTM, CDR2 ANQGSEA. The CDR3 covers 12 residues. CDR3 coding DNA: TGCAGCGTTGTAGCACAAGCAGAGACCCAGTACTTC. Its translation: CSVVAQAETQYF. Full variable domain (rest looked up from reference TRBV29-1 and TRBJ2-5): SAVISQKPSRDICQRGTSLTIQCQVDSQVTMMFWYRQQPGQSLTLIATANQGSEATYESGFVIDKFPISRPNLTFSTLTVSNMSPEDSSIYLCSVVAQAETQYFGPGTRLLVL.

This clonotype was picked up many times. V is TRBV28 and J is TRBJ2-7; possibly TRBD2 for D (6 bases). V lost 3 bases and J lost 3, with 12 bases in between. This CDR3 has 14 amino acids. CDR1 and CDR2 (germline): MDHEN, SYDVKM. This chain's CDR3 is CASSFFGGSYEQYF. The CDR3 DNA reads TGTGCCAGCAGTTTTTTTGGGGGGAGCTACGAGCAGTACTTC.

This clonotype was observed at least ten times. The CDR3 loop reads CASSYLGTRNQPQHF. CDR3 nucleotides: TGTGCCAGCAGTTACTTGGGGACGCGCAATCAGCCCCAGCATTTT. The gene calls are TRBV6-5 and TRBJ1-5; D perhaps matches TRBD1 (5 bases). The V end was cut by 1 base, the J end by 2 bases, with 9 bases between. This CDR3 spans 15 amino acids. Per germline, CDR1 MNHEY and CDR2 SVGAGI.

This rearrangement joins TRBV30 to TRBJ1-2; possibly TRBD1 for D (6 bases). Germline-derived CDR1 and CDR2 are GTSNPN and SVGIG (reference sequence). There are 13 residues in the CDR3. V dropped 4 bases and J dropped 8 bases, with 17 bases sitting between them. This chain's CDR3 is CAWTSQGSEGYTF. CDR3 DNA sequence: TGTGCCTGGACCTCACAGGGATCGGAGGGCTACACCTTC.

This clonotype was detected a few times. The CDR3 is CASSPHLEAQETQYF. The CDR3 nucleotides read TGTGCCAGCAGCCCCCACTTAGAGGCACAAGAGACCCAGTACTTC. This chain links TRBV7-9 with TRBJ2-5; D remains ambiguous. The germline V gene encodes CDR1 SEHNR and CDR2 FQNEAQ (reference sequence). Between the trimmed V and J ends, which lost 5 bases and 2 bases, there was a span of 15 bases. This CDR3 has 15 residues.

This clonotype was recorded many times. The chain combines TRBV3-1 with TRBJ2-1; D not resolved. The CDR3 has 13 residues. V lost 1 base to trimming and J lost 7 bases, with 8 bases between them. Germline V gene data show CDR1 as LGHDT and CDR2 as YNNKEL (reference sequence). Here the CDR3 reads CASSQGHRNEQFF. In nucleotides, the CDR3 is TGTGCCAGCAGCCAAGGGCACCGGAATGAGCAGTTCTTC.

The chain recombines TRBV28 with TRBJ2-1; D is ambiguous. The V gene lost 8 bases and the J gene lost 6 bases, with 11 bases spanning the gap. CDR1 and CDR2 from the germline V gene are MDHEN and SYDVKM. The CDR3 sequence is 12 residues long. The CDR3 nucleotides are TGTGCCAGCCTATCTACCTCCAATGAGCAGTTCTTC. Its translation: CASLSTSNEQFF.

This clonotype was recorded many times. The chain employs TRBV7-2 and TRBJ2-3; TRBD2 matches at 9 bases. The CDR3 has 12 amino acids. Per germline, CDR1 SGHTA and CDR2 FQGNSA. V shed 4 bases and J 15 bases; nucleotides not matched to a gene: 8. This chain's CDR3 is CASSSPGTSQYF. CDR3 nucleotides: TGTGCCAGCAGCTCCCCCGGGACTAGCCAATATTTT.